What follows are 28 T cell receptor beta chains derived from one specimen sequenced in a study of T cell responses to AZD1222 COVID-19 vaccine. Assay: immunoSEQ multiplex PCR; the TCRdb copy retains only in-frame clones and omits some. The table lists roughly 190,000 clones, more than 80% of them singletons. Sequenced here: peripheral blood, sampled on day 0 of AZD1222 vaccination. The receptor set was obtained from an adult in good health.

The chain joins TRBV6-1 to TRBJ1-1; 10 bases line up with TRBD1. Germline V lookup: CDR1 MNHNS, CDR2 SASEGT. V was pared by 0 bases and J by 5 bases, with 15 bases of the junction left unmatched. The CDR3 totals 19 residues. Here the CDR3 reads CASSEALLWTGGTRTEAFF. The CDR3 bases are TGTGCCAGCAGTGAAGCGCTCCTCTGGACAGGGGGTACTAGGACTGAAGCTTTCTTT.

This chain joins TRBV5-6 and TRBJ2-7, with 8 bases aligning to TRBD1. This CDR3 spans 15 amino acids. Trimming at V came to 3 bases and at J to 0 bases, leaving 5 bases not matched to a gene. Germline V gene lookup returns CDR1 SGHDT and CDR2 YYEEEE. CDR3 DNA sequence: TGTGCCAGCAGCTCCGGACAGGGCCTCTCCTACGAGCAGTACTTC. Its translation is CASSSGQGLSYEQYF.

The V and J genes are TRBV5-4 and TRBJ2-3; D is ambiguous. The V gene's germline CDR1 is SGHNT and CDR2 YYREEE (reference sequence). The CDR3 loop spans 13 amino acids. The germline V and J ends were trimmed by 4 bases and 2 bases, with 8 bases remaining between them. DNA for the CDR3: TGTGCCAGCAGCATCCCACACACAGATACGCAGTATTTT. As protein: CASSIPHTDTQYF.

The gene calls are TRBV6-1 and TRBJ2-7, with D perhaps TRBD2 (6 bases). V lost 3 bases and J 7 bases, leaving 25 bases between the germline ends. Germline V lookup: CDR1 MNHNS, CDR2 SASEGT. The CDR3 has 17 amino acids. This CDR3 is CASSELWGVPQRGEQYF. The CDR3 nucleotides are TGTGCCAGCAGTGAGTTGTGGGGGGTTCCCCAACGAGGAGAGCAGTACTTC.

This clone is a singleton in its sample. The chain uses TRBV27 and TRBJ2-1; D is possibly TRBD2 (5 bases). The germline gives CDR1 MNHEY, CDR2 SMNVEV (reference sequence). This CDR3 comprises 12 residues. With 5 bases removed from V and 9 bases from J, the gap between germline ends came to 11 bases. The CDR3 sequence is CASSALGGEQFF. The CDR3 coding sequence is TGTGCCAGCAGTGCACTAGGAGGTGAGCAGTTCTTC.

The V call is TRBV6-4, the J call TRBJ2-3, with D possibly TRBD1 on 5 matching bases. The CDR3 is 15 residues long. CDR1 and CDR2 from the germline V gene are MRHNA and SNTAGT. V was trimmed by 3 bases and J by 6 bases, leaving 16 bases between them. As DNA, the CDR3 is TGTGCCAGCAGTGATCTGGGGCTGAGAACGGATACGCAGTATTTT. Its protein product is CASSDLGLRTDTQYF.

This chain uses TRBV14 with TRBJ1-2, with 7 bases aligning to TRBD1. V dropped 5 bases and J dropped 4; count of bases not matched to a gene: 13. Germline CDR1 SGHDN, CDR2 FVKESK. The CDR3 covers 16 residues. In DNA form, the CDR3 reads TGTGCCAGCAGCGAGTTGGACAGGTGGGCCCCCTATGGCTACACCTTC. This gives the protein CASSELDRWAPYGYTF.

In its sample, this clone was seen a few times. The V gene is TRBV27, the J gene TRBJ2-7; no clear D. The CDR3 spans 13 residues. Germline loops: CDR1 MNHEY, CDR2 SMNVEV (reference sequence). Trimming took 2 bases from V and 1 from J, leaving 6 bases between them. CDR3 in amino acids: CASSLRPSYEQYF. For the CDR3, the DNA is TGTGCCAGCAGTTTAAGGCCTTCCTACGAGCAGTACTTC.

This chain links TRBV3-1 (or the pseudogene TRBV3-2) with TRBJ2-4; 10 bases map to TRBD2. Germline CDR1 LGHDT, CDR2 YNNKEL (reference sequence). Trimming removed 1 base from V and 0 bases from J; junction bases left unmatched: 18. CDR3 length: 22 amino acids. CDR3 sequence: CASSQGLAGDSPLSLAKNIQYF. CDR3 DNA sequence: TGTGCCAGCAGCCAAGGGCTAGCGGGGGACTCGCCCCTTTCTCTAGCCAAAAACATTCAGTACTTC.

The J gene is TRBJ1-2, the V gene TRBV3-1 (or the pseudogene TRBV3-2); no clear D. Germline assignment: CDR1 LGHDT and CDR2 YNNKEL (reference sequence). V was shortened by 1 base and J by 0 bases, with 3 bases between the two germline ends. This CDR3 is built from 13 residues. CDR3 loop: CASSQVSNYGYTF. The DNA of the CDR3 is TGTGCCAGCAGCCAAGTCTCTAACTATGGCTACACCTTC.

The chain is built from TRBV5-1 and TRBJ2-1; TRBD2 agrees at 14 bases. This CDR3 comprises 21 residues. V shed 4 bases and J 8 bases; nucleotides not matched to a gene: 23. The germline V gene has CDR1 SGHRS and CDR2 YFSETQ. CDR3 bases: TGCGCCAGCAGCGTAGTCCCCCTAAGTATCCTCGGGACTAGCGGGAGACATGAGCAGTTCTTC. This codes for CASSVVPLSILGTSGRHEQFF.

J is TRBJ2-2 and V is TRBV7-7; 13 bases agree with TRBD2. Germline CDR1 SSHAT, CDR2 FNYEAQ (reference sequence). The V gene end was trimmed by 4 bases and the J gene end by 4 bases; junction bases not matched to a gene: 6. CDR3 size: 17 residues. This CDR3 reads CASSSGLAGAVTGELFF. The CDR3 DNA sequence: TGTGCCAGCAGCTCTGGACTAGCGGGAGCGGTCACCGGGGAGCTGTTTTTT.

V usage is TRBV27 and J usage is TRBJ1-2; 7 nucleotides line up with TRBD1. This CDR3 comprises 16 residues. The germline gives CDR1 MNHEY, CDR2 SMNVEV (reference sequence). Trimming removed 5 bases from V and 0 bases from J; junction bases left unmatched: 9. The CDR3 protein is CASSQKGGPPNYGYTF. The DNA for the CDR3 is TGTGCCAGCAGTCAAAAAGGGGGCCCCCCTAACTATGGCTACACCTTC.

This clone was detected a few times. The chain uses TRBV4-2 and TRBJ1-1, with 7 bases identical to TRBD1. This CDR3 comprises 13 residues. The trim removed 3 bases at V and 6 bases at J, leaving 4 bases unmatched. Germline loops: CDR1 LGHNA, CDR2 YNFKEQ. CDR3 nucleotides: TGTGCCAGCAGCCACTCCGGGACAGCTGAAGCTTTCTTT. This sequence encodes CASSHSGTAEAFF.

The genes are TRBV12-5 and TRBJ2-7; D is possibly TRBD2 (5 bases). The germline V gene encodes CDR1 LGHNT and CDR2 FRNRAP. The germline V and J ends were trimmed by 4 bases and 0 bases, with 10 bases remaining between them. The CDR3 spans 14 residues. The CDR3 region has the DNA TGTGCTAGTGGTTGGAGACTAAGCTCCTACGAGCAGTACTTC. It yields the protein CASGWRLSSYEQYF.

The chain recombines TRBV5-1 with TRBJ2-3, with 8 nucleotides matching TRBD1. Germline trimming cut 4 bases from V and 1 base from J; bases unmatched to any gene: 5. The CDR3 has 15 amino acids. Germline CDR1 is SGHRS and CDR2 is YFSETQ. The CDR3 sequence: CASSDGTGRTDTQYF. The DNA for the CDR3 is TGCGCCAGCAGCGACGGGACAGGACGCACAGATACGCAGTATTTT.

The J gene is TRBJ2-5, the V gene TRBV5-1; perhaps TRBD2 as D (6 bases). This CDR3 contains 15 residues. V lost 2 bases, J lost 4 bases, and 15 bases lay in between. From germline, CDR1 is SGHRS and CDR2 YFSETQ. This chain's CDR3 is CASSFSGELGETQYF. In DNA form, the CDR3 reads TGCGCCAGCAGCTTCTCGGGGGAGCTTGGAGAGACCCAGTACTTC.

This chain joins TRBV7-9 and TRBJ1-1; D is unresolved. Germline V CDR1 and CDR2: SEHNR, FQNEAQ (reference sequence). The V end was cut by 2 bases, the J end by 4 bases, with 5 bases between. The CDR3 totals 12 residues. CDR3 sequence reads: CASSLWGTEAFF. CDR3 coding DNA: TGTGCCAGCAGCTTATGGGGCACTGAAGCTTTCTTT.

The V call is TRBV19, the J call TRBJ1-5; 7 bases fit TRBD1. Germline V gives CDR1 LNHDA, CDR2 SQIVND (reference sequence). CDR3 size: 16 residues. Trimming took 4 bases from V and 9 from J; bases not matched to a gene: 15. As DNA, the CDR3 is TGTGCCAGTAGTAGACCCGAGGGGGCGGTAATATTGCCCCAGCATTTT. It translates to CASSRPEGAVILPQHF. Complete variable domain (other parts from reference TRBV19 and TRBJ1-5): DGGITQSPKYLFRKEGQNVTLSCEQNLNHDAMYWYRQDPGQGLRLIYYSQIVNDFQKGDIAEGYSVSREKKESFPLTVTSAQKNPTAFYLCASSRPEGAVILPQHFGDGTRLSIL.

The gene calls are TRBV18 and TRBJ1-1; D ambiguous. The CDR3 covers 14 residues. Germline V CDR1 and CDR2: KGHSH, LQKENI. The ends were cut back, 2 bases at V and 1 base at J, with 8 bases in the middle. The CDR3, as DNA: TGTGCCAGCTCACCAGAGAATGGGAACACTGAAGCTTTCTTT. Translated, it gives CASSPENGNTEAFF.

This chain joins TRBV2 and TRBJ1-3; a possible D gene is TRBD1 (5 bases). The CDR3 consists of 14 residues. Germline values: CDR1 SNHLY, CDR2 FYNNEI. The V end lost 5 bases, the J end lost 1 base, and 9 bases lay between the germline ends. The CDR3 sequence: CASSPWTSGNTIYF. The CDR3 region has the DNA TGTGCCAGCAGTCCTTGGACATCTGGAAACACCATATATTTT.

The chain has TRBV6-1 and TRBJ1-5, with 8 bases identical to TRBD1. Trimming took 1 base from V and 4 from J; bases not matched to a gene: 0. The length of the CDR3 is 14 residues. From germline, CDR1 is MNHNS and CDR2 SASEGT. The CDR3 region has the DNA TGTGCCAGCAGTGAAGGGACAGGGAATCAGCCCCAGCATTTT. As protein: CASSEGTGNQPQHF.

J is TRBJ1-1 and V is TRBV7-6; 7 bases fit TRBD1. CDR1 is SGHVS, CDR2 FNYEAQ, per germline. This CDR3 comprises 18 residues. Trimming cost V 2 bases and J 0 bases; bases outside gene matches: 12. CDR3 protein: CASSLRGGQIQMNTEAFF. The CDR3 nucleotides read TGTGCCAGCAGCTTAAGGGGGGGACAGATCCAAATGAACACTGAAGCTTTCTTT.

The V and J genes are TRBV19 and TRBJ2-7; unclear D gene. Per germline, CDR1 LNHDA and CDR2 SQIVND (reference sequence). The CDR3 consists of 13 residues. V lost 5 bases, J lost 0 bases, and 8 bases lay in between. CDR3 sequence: CASSPASSYEQYF. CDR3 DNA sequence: TGTGCCAGTAGTCCCGCAAGCTCCTACGAGCAGTACTTC.

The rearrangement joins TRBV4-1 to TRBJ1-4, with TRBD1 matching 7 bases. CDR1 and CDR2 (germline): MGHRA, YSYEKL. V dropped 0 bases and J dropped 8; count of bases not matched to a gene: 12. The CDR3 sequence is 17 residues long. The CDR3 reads CASSQDFSQTGREKLFF. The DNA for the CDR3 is TGCGCCAGCAGCCAAGACTTTTCTCAGACAGGGCGGGAAAAACTGTTTTTT.

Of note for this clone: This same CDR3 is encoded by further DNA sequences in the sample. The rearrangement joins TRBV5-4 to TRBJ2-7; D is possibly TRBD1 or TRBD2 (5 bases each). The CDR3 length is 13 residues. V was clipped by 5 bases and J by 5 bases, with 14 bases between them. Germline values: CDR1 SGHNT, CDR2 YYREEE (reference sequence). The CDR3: CASSGGRPDEQYF. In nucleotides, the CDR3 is TGTGCCAGCAGTGGGGGACGCCCAGACGAGCAGTACTTC.

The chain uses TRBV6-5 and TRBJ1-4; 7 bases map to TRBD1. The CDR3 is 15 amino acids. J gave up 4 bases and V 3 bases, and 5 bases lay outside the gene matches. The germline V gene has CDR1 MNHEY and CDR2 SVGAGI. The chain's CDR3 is CASSYEGQNNEKLFF. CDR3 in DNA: TGTGCCAGCAGTTATGAGGGACAGAATAATGAAAAACTGTTTTTT.

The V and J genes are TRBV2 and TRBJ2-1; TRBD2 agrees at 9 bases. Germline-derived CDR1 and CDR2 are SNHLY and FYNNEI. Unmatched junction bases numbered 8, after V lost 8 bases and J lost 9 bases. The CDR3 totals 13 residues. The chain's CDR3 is CASPGTSSGEQFF. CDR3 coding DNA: TGTGCCAGCCCCGGGACTAGCTCAGGTGAGCAGTTCTTC.